The 24 T cell receptor beta chains below all came from one sample that was sequenced in a study of CD8+ T cells in alopecia areata. Once RNA had been extracted, it was reverse transcribed into cDNA to act as the sequencing template. Sequencing used immunoSEQ multiplex PCR; TCRdb keeps in-frame clones, though not all of them. Among about 98,000 clones listed, 40% to 55% were seen once. Sequenced sample: CD4+ T cells sorted from blood. The origin of the receptors is a human donor with alopecia areata.

This clone was seen a handful of times. The junction does not match germline at one end; this may be a read error. The rearrangement links TRBV9 to TRBJ2-1; 14 bases are shared with TRBD2. CDR1 SGDLS and CDR2 YYNGEE come from the germline V gene. The CDR3 is 14 amino acids. The CDR3, as DNA: TGTGCCAGCAGCCCGGGACTAGCGGGGGTTCCTCTTCTCTTC. This codes for CASSPGLAGVPLLF.

The J gene is TRBJ2-1, the V gene TRBV29-1, with D possibly being TRBD1 or TRBD2 (6 bases each). The CDR3 spans 13 residues. The V gene's germline CDR1 is SQVTM and CDR2 ANQGSEA. The germline V and J ends were trimmed by 8 bases and 7 bases, with 18 bases remaining between them. CDR3 loop: CSSIIGGGNEQFF. The DNA for the CDR3 is TGCAGCTCCATCATCGGGGGCGGGAATGAGCAGTTCTTC.

The chain couples TRBV30 to TRBJ2-5; D not certain. V lost 1 base and J 4 bases, leaving 7 bases between the germline ends. The CDR3 is made up of 12 amino acids. From germline, CDR1 is GTSNPN and CDR2 SVGIG (reference sequence). The CDR3 here is CAWSGLGETQYF. The CDR3 bases are TGTGCCTGGAGTGGGCTCGGAGAGACCCAGTACTTC.

CDR3 nucleotides: TGTGCCAGCAGCGCCACTAGCGGGTATTACAATGAGCAGTTCTTC. It is translated as CASSATSGYYNEQFF. The rearrangement links TRBV5-4 to TRBJ2-1; 9 nucleotides match TRBD2. The CDR3 is 15 residues long. The trim removed 4 bases at V and 4 bases at J, leaving 6 bases unmatched. CDR1 is SGHNT and CDR2 is YYREEE in the germline V gene (reference sequence).

This clone is a singleton in its sample. The chain couples TRBV9 to TRBJ2-1, with a possible D match to TRBD1 (6 bases). This CDR3 has 15 amino acids. V lost 0 bases and J lost 8, with 15 bases in between. CDR1 is SGDLS and CDR2 is YYNGEE in the germline V gene. The DNA for the CDR3 is TGTGCCAGCAGCGTAGCTACGAGGTCAGGGGATGAGCAGTTCTTC. Protein sequence: CASSVATRSGDEQFF.

This clone was observed a handful of times. The chain combines TRBV19 with TRBJ2-1; 11 positions match TRBD2. CDR1 is LNHDA, CDR2 SQIVND, per germline (reference sequence). With V trimmed by 5 bases and J by 6 bases, 6 bases remained unmatched. The CDR3 has 15 amino acids. Here the CDR3 reads CASSSLAGGRNEQFF. The CDR3 region has the DNA TGTGCCAGTAGTTCCCTAGCGGGGGGACGCAATGAGCAGTTCTTC.

The V call is TRBV2, the J call TRBJ2-5, with 10 positions matching TRBD1. V lost 4 bases, J lost 2 bases, and 1 base stayed unmatched. The CDR3 has 14 amino acids. Germline CDR1 and CDR2: SNHLY and FYNNEI. CDR3 in DNA: TGTGCCAGCAGTGCGGACAGGGGGCAAGAGACCCAGTACTTC. Its translation: CASSADRGQETQYF. Filled out from reference TRBV2 and TRBJ2-5, the complete variable domain reads EPEVTQTPSHQVTQMGQEVILRCVPISNHLYFYWYRQILGQKVEFLVSFYNNEISEKSEIFDDQFSVERPDGSNFTLKIRSTKLEDSAMYFCASSADRGQETQYFGPGTRLLVL.

In its sample, this clone was seen a few times. This chain links TRBV6-5 with TRBJ2-2; the D is unclear. The germline CDR1 and CDR2 sequences are MNHEY and SVGAGI. This CDR3 is built from 13 residues. Deletions cut 4 bases from V and 2 bases from J, with 5 bases between. CDR3 residues: CASSSPNTGELFF. In DNA, the CDR3 is TGTGCCAGCAGTTCACCAAACACCGGGGAGCTGTTTTTT.

This clone occurred a few times. The V and J genes are TRBV29-1 and TRBJ2-1, with D uncertain. In germline, CDR1 is SQVTM, CDR2 ANQGSEA. The CDR3 runs to 14 residues. The germline V and J ends were trimmed by 4 bases and 7 bases, with 17 bases remaining between them. The CDR3 region has the DNA TGCAGCGTTGTATCCAGGCTGGCACAGAATGAGCAGTTCTTC. It translates to CSVVSRLAQNEQFF.

The chain links TRBV28 to TRBJ2-7; D uncertain. CDR3 length equals 13 residues. CDR1 MDHEN and CDR2 SYDVKM come from the germline V gene. V dropped 5 bases and J dropped 2 bases, with 10 bases sitting between them. The CDR3 reads CASSTSLTYEQYF. The CDR3 DNA follows: TGTGCCAGCAGTACCTCCTTAACCTACGAGCAGTACTTC.

For this clone: The sample carries other DNA sequences with the same CDR3. The chain joins TRBV29-1 to TRBJ2-5, with 8 bases matching TRBD1. The length of the CDR3 is 13 residues. Unmatched junction bases numbered 8, after V lost 6 bases and J lost 5 bases. Germline V gives CDR1 SQVTM, CDR2 ANQGSEA. CDR3 coding DNA: TGCAGCGTCGAGGCTCCAGGGGGCGAGACCCAGTACTTC. As protein: CSVEAPGGETQYF.

In its sample, this clone was seen a few times. The chain employs TRBV5-4 and TRBJ1-1; the D gene is possibly TRBD1 (5 bases). This CDR3 spans 15 amino acids. V shed 3 bases and J shed 1 base, with 13 bases lying between them. CDR1 SGHNT and CDR2 YYREEE come from the germline V gene (reference sequence). This CDR3 reads CASSYPGRKNTEAFF. The DNA of the CDR3 is TGTGCCAGCAGCTATCCGGGACGGAAGAACACTGAAGCTTTCTTT.

This rearrangement joins TRBV4-2 to TRBJ2-2; 10 bases fit TRBD1. CDR3 length equals 15 residues. The V and J ends lost 5 bases and 3 bases, in that order; junction bases with no gene match: 3. Germline CDR1 reads LGHNA; CDR2 reads YNFKEQ. Here the CDR3 reads CASSFGTGDTGELFF. CDR3 DNA sequence: TGTGCCAGCAGCTTCGGGACAGGGGACACCGGGGAGCTGTTTTTT.

This clone was found a few times. The genes are TRBV27 and TRBJ2-3; 8 bases line up with TRBD2. Unmatched junction bases numbered 8, after V lost 5 bases and J lost 1 base. CDR1 is MNHEY and CDR2 is SMNVEV in the germline V gene (reference sequence). The CDR3 runs to 16 residues. The CDR3 region is CASSDRRGGGTDTQYF. CDR3 DNA: TGTGCCAGCAGTGACAGACGGGGGGGTGGCACAGATACGCAGTATTTT.

The chain recombines TRBV6-6 with TRBJ2-7; 9 bases map to TRBD1. The CDR3 totals 12 residues. The junction had 3 bases not matched to a gene; V was cut back by 10 bases and J by 2 bases. Germline V gives CDR1 MNHNY, CDR2 SVGAGI (reference sequence). CDR3 loop: CATDRGAYEQYF. The CDR3, as DNA: TGTGCCACCGACAGGGGGGCCTACGAGCAGTACTTC.

V and J are TRBV4-2 and TRBJ1-1; 8 nucleotides match TRBD1. Germline V gene sequence: CDR1 LGHNA, CDR2 YNFKEQ. Trimming took 0 bases from V and 1 from J; bases not matched to a gene: 1. The length of the CDR3 is 15 residues. Here the CDR3 DNA reads TGTGCCAGCAGCCAAGACGGGACAGGGAACACTGAAGCTTTCTTT. Protein sequence: CASSQDGTGNTEAFF.

The chain links TRBV30 to TRBJ1-2; 7 bases line up with TRBD1. Looked up from germline, CDR1 is GTSNPN and CDR2 is SVGIG (reference sequence). The V segment lost 3 bases and the J segment 3 bases; nucleotides outside the gene matches: 7. This CDR3 spans 14 amino acids. Here the CDR3 DNA reads TGTGCCTGGAGCCTGACAGGGACGCACTATGGCTACACCTTC. Translated, it gives CAWSLTGTHYGYTF.

This clone was seen more than once but under ten times. The chain couples TRBV5-1 to TRBJ2-1; possible D gene TRBD2, 5 bases. From germline, CDR1 is SGHRS and CDR2 YFSETQ. The CDR3 covers 15 residues. V was cut by 0 bases and J by 3 bases, with 10 bases left in between. The CDR3 nucleotides are TGCGCCAGCAGCTTGGAGGGAGAGGGCTACAATGAGCAGTTCTTC. This gives the protein CASSLEGEGYNEQFF. Filled out from reference TRBV5-1 and TRBJ2-1, the complete variable domain reads KAGVTQTPRYLIKTRGQQVTLSCSPISGHRSVSWYQQTPGQGLQFLFEYFSETQRNKGNFPGRFSGRQFSNSRSEMNVSTLELGDSALYLCASSLEGEGYNEQFFGPGTRLTVL.

This clone has more than one count but fewer than ten. The chain combines TRBV14 with TRBJ2-1, with D uncertain. CDR1 is SGHDN, CDR2 FVKESK, per germline. V lost 1 base and J lost 6, with 13 bases in between. The CDR3 extends over 15 amino acids. The DNA for the CDR3 is TGTGCCAGCAGCCAAGCGGCTAGTCCCGTCAATGAGCAGTTCTTC. Its protein product is CASSQAASPVNEQFF.

This rearrangement joins TRBV30 to TRBJ2-3, with TRBD1 matching over 7 bases. The CDR3 is 14 residues long. Germline V lookup: CDR1 GTSNPN, CDR2 SVGIG (reference sequence). The V and J ends lost 4 bases and 6 bases, in that order; junction bases with no gene match: 10. CDR3 in amino acids: CAWTQGVKWDTQYF. In nucleotides, the CDR3 is TGTGCCTGGACGCAGGGGGTGAAGTGGGATACGCAGTATTTT.

V is TRBV30 and J is TRBJ2-1; tentatively, D is TRBD2 (6 bases). V lost 5 bases to trimming and J lost 8 bases, with 16 bases between them. Germline V gene data show CDR1 as GTSNPN and CDR2 as SVGIG (reference sequence). The CDR3 is made up of 13 amino acids. CDR3 bases: TGTGCCTGGGGCAGGCGGCGGGGCGATGAGCAGTTCTTC. This translates into CAWGRRRGDEQFF. Variable domain in full (rest from reference TRBV30 and TRBJ2-1): SQTIHQWPATLVQPVGSPLSLECTVEGTSNPNLYWYRQAAGRGLQLLFYSVGIGQISSEVPQNLSASRPQDRQFILSSKKLLLSDSGFYLCAWGRRRGDEQFFGPGTRLTVL.

V gene TRBV6-5 combines with J gene TRBJ1-2; D is possibly TRBD1 (6 bases). CDR1 MNHEY and CDR2 SVGAGI come from the germline V gene. The CDR3 consists of 13 residues. The ends were cut back, 6 bases at V and 11 bases at J, with 19 bases in the middle. The CDR3 nucleotides are TGTGCCAGCAGCCCGGGGGGCGCCATGAGATACACCTTC. Protein sequence: CASSPGGAMRYTF.

The rearrangement links TRBV30 to TRBJ1-2; possibly TRBD1 for D (6 bases). Trimming stripped 3 bases from V and 4 bases from J, with 15 bases between. The CDR3 has 14 residues. Germline assignment: CDR1 GTSNPN and CDR2 SVGIG (reference sequence). CDR3 sequence (DNA): TGTGCCTGGAGGAGAGGACAGATCCCCTATGGCTACACCTTC. It codes for CAWRRGQIPYGYTF.

J is TRBJ1-5 and V is TRBV29-1, with a weak D call TRBD1 (5 bases). CDR3 length: 15 amino acids. The germline V gene encodes CDR1 SQVTM and CDR2 ANQGSEA. Trimming left V 5 bases short and J 5 bases short, with 19 bases between. This CDR3 is CSVPHGGGEDQPQHF. Written as DNA, the CDR3 is TGCAGCGTTCCTCATGGTGGGGGGGAAGATCAGCCCCAGCATTTT.